This T cell receptor (beta chain) was documented in a study of blood T cells in healthy people across ages. A sample-barcoded 5' primer and a J-beta primer mix were used in a second PCR of about 7 to 12 cycles. One entry per CDR3 protein results from TCRdb running MiXCR on the 5' RACE reads. Of about 1.4 million distinct CDR3 sequences listed, approximately 59% were seen once; the top ten hold over 5%. V lost 3 bases and J lost 3; bases outside the gene matches: 3. The CDR3 is 14 amino acids. The germline gives CDR1 ENHRY, CDR2 SYGVKD. Comment on this clonotype: The antigen is unknown.

The study drew donors from healthy Caucasian individuals in Russia aged 6 to 90. Study observations and caveats: Age advanced and TCR beta diversity per million T cells fell, roughly linearly.

The source is a man younger than 35 in good health. Sequences were obtained from blood. The rearrangement uses TRBV10-3 and TRBJ2-7; 9 bases map to TRBD1. The CDR3 DNA sequence: TGTGCCATCAGTGAACGGGACAGGGTCTACGAGCAGTACTTC. Residues: CAISERDRVYEQYF.